A selection of T cell receptor beta chains follows, all from one sample in a study of regulatory T cells in long-lasting Graves disease. TCRdb analysed the multiplex PCR reads with MiXCR anew, one entry per CDR3 protein. Among roughly 700,000 distinct CDR3 sequences listed, about 32% were seen once. The sequenced sample was peripheral blood mononuclear cells (PBMCs), obtained when the disease was refractory, from a patient treated with antithyroid drugs. The receptors here all came from a female donor with Graves disease. Each CDR3 is given with its conserved first and last residue. The D gene is left open where the match is weak. A clone size is listed for some rows: how often the clone was seen (once, few, many), or a class if it is expanded.

>NA|TRBJ2-1|TRBD2|TRBV12-3/TRBV12-4
CASSLGTSGCNEQFF
TGTGCCAGCAGTCTCGGGACTAGCGGGTGCAATGAGCAGTTCTTC
>NA|TRBJ1-5|TRBD1|TRBV2
CASHTGGSNQPQHF
TGTGCCAGCCATACAGGGGGGAGCAATCAGCCCCAGCATTTT
>NA|TRBJ2-7|TRBD1|TRBV4-1
CASSLLPGQGYEQYF
TGCGCCAGCAGCCTTTTACCGGGACAGGGCTACGAGCAGTACTTC
>few|TRBJ1-2|NA|TRBV6-1
CITAGKVAGYTF
TGTATAACTGCAGGGAAAGTTGCTGGCTACACCTTC
>NA|TRBJ1-1|NA|TRBV19
CASSIGGFENTEAFF
TGTGCCAGTAGTATAGGAGGGTTCGAGAACACTGAAGCTTTCTTT
>few|TRBJ1-5|NA|TRBV19
CASSVSDRHNQPQHF
TGTGCCAGTAGTGTCTCGGACAGACACAATCAGCCCCAGCATTTT
>few|TRBJ1-6|NA|TRBV27
CASSLPSGNSPLHF
TGTGCCAGCAGTCTTCCCTCCGGGAATTCACCCCTCCACTTT
>NA|TRBJ1-2|NA|TRBV6-2/TRBV6-3
CASSYGQGLYSYGYTF
TGTGCCAGCAGTTACGGCCAGGGTCTGTATTCTTACGGCTACACCTTC
>NA|TRBJ2-3|TRBD2|TRBV27
CASSSPLGGIPDTQYF
TGTGCCAGCAGTTCGCCCTTGGGAGGGATCCCAGATACGCAGTATTTT
>many|TRBJ1-2|NA|TRBV28
CASTRAAGVNYGYTF
TGTGCCAGCACCCGGGCAGCCGGAGTTAACTATGGCTACACCTTC
>few|TRBJ2-7|TRBD2|TRBV27
CASSFKREGYEQYF
TGTGCCAGCAGTTTCAAAAGGGAGGGATACGAGCAGTACTTC
>NA|TRBJ1-2|NA|TRBV6-1
CASSPRHRDATSGYTF
TGTGCCAGCAGTCCTCGTCACAGGGATGCTACTAGTGGCTACACCTTC
>NA|TRBJ2-5|TRBD2|TRBV20-1
CSFRLAGIQETQYF
TGCAGCTTTCGACTAGCGGGGATCCAAGAGACCCAGTACTTC
>NA|TRBJ1-4|NA|TRBV19
CASSILVTNEKLFF
TGTGCCAGTAGTATCCTAGTCACTAATGAAAAACTGTTTTTT
>NA|TRBJ1-5|NA|TRBV6-1
CASSPQANSNQPQHF
TGTGCCTCCTCGCCCCAGGCTAATAGCAATCAGCCCCAGCATTTT
>NA|TRBJ1-2|NA|TRBV29-1
CSARQPARTRLGYGYTF
TGCAGCGCCCGACAGCCCGCCAGGACGAGGCTGGGCTATGGCTACACCTTC
>NA|TRBJ2-7|TRBD2|TRBV15
CATSRDQREIREQYF
TGTGCCACCAGCAGAGATCAGCGGGAAATTCGCGAGCAGTACTTC
>NA|TRBJ1-1|TRBD1|TRBV4-1
CASSQWDRERAFF
TGCGCCAGCAGCCAATGGGACAGGGAGCGAGCTTTCTTT
>NA|TRBJ2-4|NA|TRBV27
CASSLNPQLGAKNIQYF
TGTGCCAGCAGTTTAAATCCCCAATTGGGGGCCAAAAACATTCAGTACTTC
>many|TRBJ2-2|NA|TRBV2
CATKTAGGELFF
TGTGCCACCAAGACTGCTGGAGGGGAGCTGTTTTTT
>NA|TRBJ1-6|NA|TRBV15
CATSVYNSPLHF
TGTGCCACCAGCGTCTATAATTCACCCCTCCACTTT
>many|TRBJ2-7|TRBD2|TRBV6-1
CASRGASGHEQYF
TGTGCCAGCAGGGGAGCTAGCGGCCACGAGCAGTACTTC
>NA|TRBJ1-1|NA|TRBV14
CASSQDVGNTEAFF
TGTGCCAGCAGCCAAGACGTGGGGAACACTGAAGCTTTCTTT
>few|TRBJ1-1|NA|TRBV30
CAWSGTRNTEAFF
TGTGCCTGGAGTGGAACACGGAACACTGAAGCTTTCTTT
>NA|TRBJ2-7|TRBD1|TRBV12-3/TRBV12-4
CASSFDGTGEGEQYF
TGTGCCAGCAGTTTCGATGGGACAGGGGAAGGCGAGCAGTACTTC
>NA|TRBJ2-7|NA|TRBV7-9
CASGAGSYEQYF
TGTGCCAGCGGGGCCGGGAGCTACGAGCAGTACTTC
>many|TRBJ1-1|NA|TRBV6-1
CASSEAEGGWSTEAFF
TGTGCCAGCAGTGAAGCGGAGGGGGGCTGGAGCACTGAAGCTTTCTTT
>NA|TRBJ2-7|NA|TRBV25-1
CASSEDRLGAYEQYF
TGTGCCAGCAGTGAAGATAGACTAGGTGCCTACGAGCAGTACTTC
>once|TRBJ1-6|NA|TRBV20-1
CSAPIQRSSYNSPLHF
TGCAGTGCCCCGATACAGAGGAGCTCCTATAATTCACCCCTCCACTTT
>NA|TRBJ1-1|TRBD1|TRBV5-5
CASSGTGWITEAFF
TGTGCCAGCAGCGGGACAGGGTGGATCACTGAAGCTTTCTTT
>NA|TRBJ2-1|TRBD1|TRBV6-2/TRBV6-3
CATYATSPGQGNEQFF
TGTGCCACTTACGCGACTTCACCGGGACAGGGGAATGAGCAGTTCTTC
>few|TRBJ1-2|NA|TRBV6-1
CASKAEPITGYTF
TGTGCCAGCAAAGCGGAACCGATAACTGGCTACACCTTC
>few|TRBJ1-4|TRBD1|TRBV12-3/TRBV12-4
CASRTRDRGDEKLFF
TGTGCCAGCAGAACACGGGACAGGGGAGATGAAAAACTGTTTTTT
>few|TRBJ1-6|NA|TRBV19
CARISEGRLNSPLHF
TGTGCCAGAATTTCGGAGGGCAGGCTGAATTCACCCCTCCACTTT
>NA|TRBJ2-1|NA|TRBV12-3/TRBV12-4
CASSLAGSSYNEQFF
TGTGCCAGCAGTTTGGCGGGAAGCTCCTACAATGAGCAGTTCTTC
>NA|TRBJ1-4|NA|TRBV6-1
CASRGTGYRSEKLLF
TGTGCCAGCAGGGGCACAGGGTATAGGAGTGAAAAACTGCTTTTT
>many|TRBJ1-6|NA|TRBV6-1
CASGSHNVYNSPLHF
TGTGCCAGCGGCTCTCATAATGTGTATAATTCACCCCTCCACTTT
>few|TRBJ1-3|NA|TRBV12-3/TRBV12-4
CASSFPPGRSLSSGNTIYF
TGTGCCAGCAGTTTTCCTCCGGGACGGAGCCTCAGCTCTGGAAACACCATATATTTT
>NA|TRBJ1-4|TRBD1|TRBV4-1
CASSQLLTGESEKLFF
TGCGCCAGCAGCCAACTCTTGACAGGGGAGAGTGAAAAACTGTTTTTT
>few|TRBJ1-5|NA|TRBV28
CASSSNAGDQPQHF
TGTGCCAGCAGTTCAAATGCAGGGGATCAGCCCCAGCATTTT
>NA|TRBJ2-1|TRBD2|TRBV7-6
CASSLVVGIAGVGAYNEQFF
TGTGCCAGCAGCTTAGTAGTTGGCATAGCGGGAGTAGGGGCCTACAATGAGCAGTTCTTC
>many|TRBJ1-2|NA|TRBV30
CAWSRAKDYGYTF
TGTGCCTGGAGTCGAGCCAAGGACTATGGCTACACCTTC
>few|TRBJ1-1|NA|TRBV19
CASSADSLNTEAFF
TGTGCCAGTAGTGCCGACAGTTTGAACACTGAAGCTTTCTTT
>many|TRBJ1-4|NA|TRBV12-3/TRBV12-4
CASSLTRGGKLFF
TGTGCCAGCAGTTTAACCAGGGGAGGAAAACTGTTTTTT
>NA|TRBJ2-2|NA|TRBV5-1
CASSWGPQGSSAGELFF
TGCGCCAGCAGCTGGGGGCCTCAGGGATCTTCTGCCGGGGAGCTGTTTTTT
>NA|TRBJ1-1|NA|TRBV5-1
CASSLGEGVRTEAFF
TGCGCCAGCAGCTTGGGAGAGGGGGTTAGGACTGAAGCTTTCTTT
>NA|TRBJ1-1|NA|TRBV5-1
CASSLGPGLRTEAFF
TGCGCCAGCAGCTTGGGACCGGGGCTGAGGACTGAAGCTTTCTTT
>many|TRBJ2-7|NA|TRBV12-5
CASGLESNPYEQYF
TGTGCTAGTGGTTTGGAGAGCAACCCCTACGAGCAGTACTTC
>NA|TRBJ1-1|TRBD1|TRBV9
CASSGRQGRSTEAFF
TGTGCCAGCAGCGGACGACAGGGCCGTAGCACTGAAGCTTTCTTT
>NA|TRBJ2-7|NA|TRBV9
CASSVRGQAYEQYF
TGTGCCAGCAGCGTACGGGGCCAGGCGTACGAGCAGTACTTC